This passage covers 2 T cell receptor beta chains from one sample sequenced in a study of T cell clonotyping in hematopoietic cell transplantation. The data were produced by immunoSEQ multiplex PCR, yet TCRdb's version contains in-frame clones alone and is incomplete. This table has roughly 15,000 clones, approximately 85% appearing once. Specimen: peripheral blood mononuclear cells. The receptors shown here come from a woman in her thirties or forties in good health. Some clones in this sample may be carry-over from other donors' samples.

The chain links TRBV7-2 to TRBJ2-7, with TRBD1 matching over 11 bases. There are 15 residues in the CDR3. Losses at the gene ends were 1 base for V and 3 bases for J; bases not matched to a gene: 2. Germline CDR1 is SGHTA and CDR2 is FQGNSA. In DNA, the CDR3 is TGTGCCAGCAGCTTAGGCGGGACAGGGGGCTACGAGCAGTACTTC. As protein: CASSLGGTGGYEQYF.

CDR3 DNA sequence: TGTGCCAGCAGCCGAGCAGGGACAGCTAACTATGGCTACACCTTC. As protein: CASSRAGTANYGYTF. V is TRBV7-2 and J is TRBJ1-2; TRBD1 matches 7 bases. Unmatched junction bases numbered 6, after V lost 5 bases and J lost 0 bases. The CDR3 has 15 amino acids. Germline V CDR1 and CDR2: SGHTA, FQGNSA.